This record looks at one TCR beta chain sequence and its context. As yet, its antigen is unknown. TCRdb re-derived calls from the 5' RACE reads in MiXCR, one entry per CDR3 protein. Of about 340,000 distinct CDR3 sequences in the sample, 20% to 25% were seen once. The data derive from a study of CD8 T cells in ankylosing spondylitis. Points from the study as a whole: The clones that were linked to disease were reported to be significantly enriched in matched synovial fluid samples from ankylosing spondylitis patients.

Germline CDR1 SQVTM, CDR2 ANQGSEA. Losses at the gene ends were 3 bases for V and 5 bases for J; bases not matched to a gene: 6. This CDR3 region has 14 residues. The clonotype was recovered from a male donor with ankylosing spondylitis or in good health (not recorded which). This chain uses TRBV29-1 with TRBJ2-5; 10 nucleotides line up with TRBD2. The source material was blood, either unsorted or a sorted T cell fraction (not recorded which). CDR3 protein: CSVDESGGAETQYF. Here the CDR3 DNA reads TGCAGCGTTGATGAGAGCGGGGGGGCCGAGACCCAGTACTTC.